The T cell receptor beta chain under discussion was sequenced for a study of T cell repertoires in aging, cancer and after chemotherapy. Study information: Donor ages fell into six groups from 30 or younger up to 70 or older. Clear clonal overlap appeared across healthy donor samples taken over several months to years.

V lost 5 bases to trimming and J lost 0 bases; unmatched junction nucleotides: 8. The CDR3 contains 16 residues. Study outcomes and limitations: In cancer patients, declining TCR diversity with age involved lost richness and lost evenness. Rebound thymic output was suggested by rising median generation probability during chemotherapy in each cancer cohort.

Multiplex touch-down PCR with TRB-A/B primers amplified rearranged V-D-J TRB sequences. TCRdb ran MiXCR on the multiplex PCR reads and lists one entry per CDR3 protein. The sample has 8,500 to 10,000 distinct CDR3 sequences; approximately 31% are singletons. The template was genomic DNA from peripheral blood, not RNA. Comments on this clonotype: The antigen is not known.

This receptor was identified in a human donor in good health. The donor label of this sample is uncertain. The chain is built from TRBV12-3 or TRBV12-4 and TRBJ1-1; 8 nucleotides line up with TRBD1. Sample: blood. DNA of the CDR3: TGTGCCAGCAGTACCAGACAGGGGTCCTTGAACACTGAAGCTTTCTTT. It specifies CASSTRQGSLNTEAFF.